Listed below are T cell receptor beta chains from one sample, sequenced in a study of blood T cell repertoires in COVID-19. The method was immunoSEQ multiplex PCR; TCRdb's version includes in-frame clones alone and lacks a portion of them. Of 110,000 or so clones in the sample, over 75% were seen once. Sample: peripheral blood. These receptor sequences come from a woman aged 45-65 years with acute or convalescent COVID-19. Both conserved end residues are part of each CDR3. D genes are given only for firm matches. Clone size is shown for a subset of rows, as once, few, many or a class of expanded clone.

v_gene	j_gene	d_gene	abundance	len	CDR3nt	CDR3aa
TRBV5-1	TRBJ1-2	-	-	15	TGCGCCAGCAGCCCGGACAGAGTTTCTAACTATGGCTACACCTTC	CASSPDRVSNYGYTF
TRBV3-1/TRBV3-2	TRBJ2-3	-	-	14	TGTGCCAGCAGCCCACGGGATGTTACAGATACGCAGTATTTT	CASSPRDVTDTQYF
TRBV6-6	TRBJ2-1	TRBD1	-	16	TGTGCCAGCAGTTACTCGACAGGGAAGGGAGCGAATGAGCAGTTCTTC	CASSYSTGKGANEQFF
TRBV11-2	TRBJ2-1	TRBD2	-	14	TGTGCCAGCAGCCTTAGCGGGGGTACCAATGAGCAGTTCTTC	CASSLSGGTNEQFF
TRBV6-5	TRBJ1-2	TRBD1	-	15	TGTGCCAGCAGCCGAACAGGGGGCGACGTCTATGGCTACACCTTC	CASSRTGGDVYGYTF
TRBV14	TRBJ1-2	TRBD1	few	16	TGTGCCAGCAGCCTAGAATCAGGGGGCGGCTGGTACGGCTACACCTTC	CASSLESGGGWYGYTF
TRBV9	TRBJ1-5	TRBD1	-	14	TGTGCCAGCAGCGTGACAGGGGGAAATCAGCCCCAGCATTTT	CASSVTGGNQPQHF
TRBV6-5	TRBJ1-2	-	-	16	TGTGCCAGCAGTTATGAGGTGGCAGGGCCCTACTATGGCTACACCTTC	CASSYEVAGPYYGYTF
TRBV10-3	TRBJ2-3	TRBD2	-	16	TGTGCCATCAGTGATCCACCCACTAGCGCGAGAGATACGCAGTATTTT	CAISDPPTSARDTQYF
TRBV30	TRBJ1-4	-	few	13	TGTGCCTGGAGTACGGGAAAAAATGAAAAACTGTTTTTT	CAWSTGKNEKLFF
TRBV6-5	TRBJ1-6	TRBD1	-	14	TGTGCCAGCAGTACCGGGACAGAGAATTCACCCCTCCACTTT	CASSTGTENSPLHF
TRBV9	TRBJ1-2	-	-	13	TGTGCCAGCAGTCAGACCGGGAACTATGGCTACACCTTC	CASSQTGNYGYTF
TRBV28	TRBJ2-3	TRBD2	-	16	TGTGCCAGCAGTTTACCCCCAGGGTCGGGGGGTCATACGCAGTATTTT	CASSLPPGSGGHTQYF
TRBV10-3	TRBJ1-6	TRBD1	once	13	TGTGCCAACAAAGGGGGCTGGGATTCACCCCTCCACTTT	CANKGGWDSPLHF
TRBV7-8	TRBJ2-7	TRBD1	-	13	TGTGCCAGCAGCTACCGACAGGGGGCCGAGCAGTACTTC	CASSYRQGAEQYF
TRBV7-9	TRBJ1-2	-	-	14	TGTGCCAGCAGCTTTAATACAGGGTTTGGCGGCTACACCTTC	CASSFNTGFGGYTF
TRBV6-2/TRBV6-3	TRBJ1-2	-	-	12	TGTGCCAGCAGTTTATATGACTATGGCTACACCTTC	CASSLYDYGYTF
TRBV2	TRBJ2-3	-	-	16	TGTGCCAGCATGGGTACTAGGACGTATTATTTTGGTACGCAGTATTTT	CASMGTRTYYFGTQYF
TRBV28	TRBJ2-3	TRBD1	-	14	TGTGCCAGCAGCTATGGACAGGGCACAGATACGCAGTATTTT	CASSYGQGTDTQYF
TRBV7-3	TRBJ1-2	TRBD1	-	15	TGTGCCAGCAGCCGTACAGGGGCGGAGGACTATGGCTACACCTTC	CASSRTGAEDYGYTF
TRBV7-9	TRBJ2-3	-	-	17	TGTGCCAGCAGCTTAAATTCCCCGGGGGGCGGTGGAGATACGCAGTATTTT	CASSLNSPGGGGDTQYF
TRBV12-2	TRBJ1-2	-	-	13	TGTGCAAGTCCCGGTGGACAGAACTATGGCTACACCTTC	CASPGGQNYGYTF
TRBV19	TRBJ2-6	-	-	15	TGTGCCAGTAGTATAGGAGGGTCCGGGGCCAACGTCCTGACTTTC	CASSIGGSGANVLTF
TRBV6-5	TRBJ2-7	TRBD1	-	14	TGTGCCAGCAGACCCGGGACAGGGGCCTACGAGCAGTACTTC	CASRPGTGAYEQYF
TRBV5-8	TRBJ1-3	-	once	14	TGTGCCAGCAGCCGACACGTATCTGGAAACACCATATATTTT	CASSRHVSGNTIYF
TRBV18	TRBJ1-4	-	-	13	TGTGCCAGCTCACCAGACACAGGCGAAAAACTGTTTTTT	CASSPDTGEKLFF
TRBV24-1	TRBJ2-3	TRBD1	-	16	TGTGCCACCAGTGACAGGGACAGGCGGGGCACAGATACGCAGTATTTT	CATSDRDRRGTDTQYF
TRBV7-2	TRBJ1-2	-	-	13	TGTGCCAGCAGCCCCTTCAGGGGCTATGGCTACACCTTC	CASSPFRGYGYTF
TRBV10-1	TRBJ1-5	TRBD1	-	13	TGCGCCAGCAGTGAGAGGGGGCAGGTTCCCCAGCATTTT	CASSERGQVPQHF
TRBV6-5	TRBJ2-5	TRBD1	-	15	TGTGCCAGCAGTACCGGACAGGGTCCACAAGAGACCCAGTACTTC	CASSTGQGPQETQYF
TRBV7-9	TRBJ1-1	TRBD1	few	15	TGTGCCAGCAGCTTAGCAGGGACAGTGAACACTGAAGCTTTCTTT	CASSLAGTVNTEAFF
TRBV5-1	TRBJ1-1	-	few	14	TGCGCCAGCAGCTTCCAGACAATTAACACTGAAGCTTTCTTT	CASSFQTINTEAFF
TRBV5-1	TRBJ1-2	TRBD1	-	13	TGCGCCAGCAGCTCTACAGGGGGTCTTGGCTACACCTTC	CASSSTGGLGYTF
TRBV3-1/TRBV3-2	TRBJ1-1	TRBD1	-	15	TGTGCCAGCAGCCAACCCGACAGGGAGAACACTGAAGCTTTCTTT	CASSQPDRENTEAFF
TRBV19	TRBJ1-2	-	-	12	TGTGCCAGCCATCAGGGGAACTATGGCTACACCTTC	CASHQGNYGYTF
TRBV28	TRBJ1-1	-	-	12	TGTGCCAGCAGTGCGGATGACAGAAAGGCTTTCTTT	CASSADDRKAFF
TRBV6-6	TRBJ2-2	-	-	12	TGTGCCAGCAGTATGTCGACCGGGGAGCTGTTTTTT	CASSMSTGELFF